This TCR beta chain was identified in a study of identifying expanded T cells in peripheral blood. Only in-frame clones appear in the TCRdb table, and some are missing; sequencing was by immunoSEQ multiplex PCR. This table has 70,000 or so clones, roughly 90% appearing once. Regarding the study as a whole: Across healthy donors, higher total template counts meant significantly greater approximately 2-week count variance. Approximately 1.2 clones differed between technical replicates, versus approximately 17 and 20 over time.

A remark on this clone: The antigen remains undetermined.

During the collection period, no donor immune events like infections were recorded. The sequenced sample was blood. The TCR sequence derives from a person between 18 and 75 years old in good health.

The chain's CDR3 is CASSLGSKQYF. CDR3 DNA sequence: TGTGCCAGCAGCTTAGGTAGTAAGCAGTACTTC. This chain links TRBV7-2 with TRBJ2-7, with unresolved D. The germline V and J ends were trimmed by 1 base and 8 bases, with 6 bases remaining between them. There are 11 residues in the CDR3. Germline values: CDR1 SGHTA, CDR2 FQGNSA.